Shown below are 28 T cell receptor beta chains from a single sample sequenced in a study of TIL therapy for anti-PD-1-resistant metastatic lung cancer. Indicated time point: pre-treatment sample, taken before nivolumab and TIL therapy. The tumor samples were excised metastases, mostly pleural nodules or supraclavicular lymph nodes. The immunoSEQ assay was v3. Repertoires were generated with immunoSEQ multiplex PCR, while TCRdb's copy carries only in-frame clones and drops some. The sample includes approximately 23,000 clones, about 63% seen only once; the top ten take about 16%. The sequenced sample was tumor tissue, obtained at baseline. Receptor source: a woman between 25 and 80 years old with non-small cell lung cancer.

V is TRBV6-5 and J is TRBJ2-7, with D possibly matching TRBD1 (6 bases). This CDR3 region has 12 residues. Germline-derived CDR1 and CDR2 are MNHEY and SVGAGI. Trimming shortened V by 6 bases and J by 1 base, and 7 bases separated the two germline ends. CDR3 loop: CASRQGSYEQYF. DNA of the CDR3: TGTGCCAGCAGACAGGGATCCTACGAGCAGTACTTC.

This chain links TRBV30 with TRBJ1-5; no clear D gene. Germline CDR1 and CDR2: GTSNPN and SVGIG (reference sequence). The V gene lost 0 bases and the J gene lost 3 bases, with 12 bases spanning the gap. This CDR3 contains 15 residues. CDR3 sequence (DNA): TGTGCCTGGAGTGTACAGTCCGGCAACAATCAGCCCCAGCATTTT. Its protein product is CAWSVQSGNNQPQHF.

The chain recombines TRBV19 with TRBJ1-2; TRBD1 agrees at 9 bases. The CDR3 is made up of 14 amino acids. Unmatched junction bases numbered 4, after V lost 5 bases and J lost 3 bases. Germline V gene sequence: CDR1 LNHDA, CDR2 SQIVND (reference sequence). The CDR3, as DNA: TGTGCCAGTAGTGTCGACAGGGGGGACTATGGCTACACCTTC. Protein sequence: CASSVDRGDYGYTF.

This clone was seen more than once but under ten times. The rearrangement uses TRBV7-9 and TRBJ1-4; 11 bases are shared with TRBD1. Germline V gives CDR1 SEHNR, CDR2 FQNEAQ (reference sequence). Trimming removed 1 base from V and 2 bases from J; junction bases left unmatched: 3. The CDR3 has 17 residues. CDR3 loop: CASSLGTGGRTNEKLFF. The CDR3 DNA follows: TGTGCCAGCAGCTTAGGGACAGGGGGCCGTACTAATGAAAAACTGTTTTTT.

The chain carries TRBV7-8 and TRBJ2-3, with a weak D call TRBD2 (6 bases). V was shortened by 2 bases and J by 6 bases, with 15 bases between the two germline ends. Germline values: CDR1 SGHVS, CDR2 FQNEAQ. CDR3 length: 15 amino acids. The CDR3 DNA is TGTGCCAGCAGCTTATTTGGAGGAGGGATGGATACGCAGTATTTT. Protein product: CASSLFGGGMDTQYF.

This clone has ten or more counts. This chain's CDR3 is CASTWRGPPNSYEQYF. The CDR3, as DNA: TGTGCCAGCACATGGAGGGGGCCCCCTAACTCCTACGAGCAGTACTTC. The chain carries TRBV6-4 and TRBJ2-7, with D possibly TRBD1 on 7 matching bases. The CDR3 runs 16 residues. Deletions cut 7 bases from V and 0 bases from J, with 19 bases between. Germline values: CDR1 MRHNA, CDR2 SNTAGT.

This rearrangement joins TRBV5-1 to TRBJ2-7; possibly TRBD2 for D (5 bases). The CDR3 runs to 17 residues. CDR1 is SGHRS, CDR2 YFSETQ, per germline. Trimming removed 4 bases at V and 3 bases at J, with 23 bases between. CDR3 sequence reads: CASSILPSGELFYEQYF. The CDR3 DNA reads as TGCGCCAGCAGCATCCTCCCATCCGGGGAGCTCTTCTACGAGCAGTACTTC.

J is TRBJ1-2 and V is TRBV7-2; weak D call: TRBD1 (6 bases). This CDR3 is built from 15 residues. In germline, CDR1 is SGHTA, CDR2 FQGNSA. Trimming pared 0 bases from V and 4 bases from J, leaving 12 bases between. The CDR3 protein is CASSLAAGVGYGYTF. CDR3 nucleotides: TGTGCCAGCAGCTTAGCCGCAGGGGTCGGCTATGGCTACACCTTC.

The rearrangement links TRBV5-4 to TRBJ1-4; D not resolved. V was clipped by 2 bases and J by 8 bases, with 10 bases between them. CDR1 is SGHNT and CDR2 is YYREEE in the germline V gene (reference sequence). The CDR3 totals 13 residues. CDR3 nucleotide sequence: TGTGCCAGCAGCTTTGTATCGGACGAAAAACTGTTTTTT. Its protein product is CASSFVSDEKLFF.

The J gene is TRBJ2-1, the V gene TRBV5-6; no firm D call. V gave up 0 bases and J gave up 5 bases, with 9 bases separating them. The germline V gene has CDR1 SGHDT and CDR2 YYEEEE. The CDR3 sequence is 14 residues long. The CDR3 sequence: CASSLGSLNNEQFF. The CDR3, as DNA: TGTGCCAGCAGCTTGGGTAGCCTAAACAATGAGCAGTTCTTC.

This clone has a single count. J is TRBJ1-5 and V is TRBV30; D unresolved. With 0 bases removed from V and 7 bases from J, the gap between germline ends came to 7 bases. Germline CDR1 and CDR2: GTSNPN and SVGIG (reference sequence). The CDR3 consists of 12 residues. The CDR3 is CAWSVGWQPQHF. The CDR3 DNA reads TGTGCCTGGAGTGTTGGATGGCAGCCCCAGCATTTT.

This chain joins TRBV7-5 and TRBJ2-7. TRBV7-5 is labeled a pseudogene. This CDR3 contains 10 residues. CDR3 in amino acids: CVRTRWEQYF. For the CDR3, the DNA is TGTGTCAGAACCCGATGGGAGCAGTACTTC.

The V call is TRBV28, the J call TRBJ2-2, with D possibly matching TRBD2 (6 bases). V lost 3 bases and J 7 bases, leaving 12 bases between the germline ends. The CDR3 runs to 14 residues. From germline, CDR1 is MDHEN and CDR2 SYDVKM. CDR3 nucleotide sequence: TGTGCCAGCAGTTTTCGGGAGAATGACGGGGAGCTGTTTTTT. It translates to CASSFRENDGELFF.

This chain links TRBV15 with TRBJ2-6; tentative D call: TRBD1 (5 bases). Germline values: CDR1 LNHNV, CDR2 YYDKDF (reference sequence). The germline V and J ends were trimmed by 2 bases and 2 bases, with 10 bases remaining between them. The CDR3 contains 16 residues. DNA for the CDR3: TGTGCCACCAGCAGAATATTCAGGGCTGGGGCCAACGTCCTGACTTTC. Its translation is CATSRIFRAGANVLTF.

V usage is TRBV10-1 and J usage is TRBJ2-6, with unresolved D. The CDR3 contains 15 residues. Germline lookup yields CDR1 WNHNN and CDR2 SYGVQD (reference sequence). The germline V and J ends were trimmed by 3 bases and 2 bases, with 8 bases remaining between them. The CDR3 DNA follows: TGCGCCAGCAGTGATACAGCTACTGGGGCCAACGTCCTGACTTTC. This encodes CASSDTATGANVLTF.

V usage is TRBV19 and J usage is TRBJ1-2; D is possibly TRBD1 (5 bases). Trimming stripped 10 bases from V and 5 bases from J, with 14 bases between. This CDR3 contains 12 residues. In germline, CDR1 is LNHDA, CDR2 SQIVND (reference sequence). CDR3 sequence: CATLTVFYGYTF. CDR3 bases: TGTGCCACGTTGACAGTCTTTTATGGCTACACCTTC.

The chain has TRBV7-2 and TRBJ1-1; D is unclear. CDR3 size: 14 residues. Trimming took off 5 bases at V and 1 base at J, with 11 bases between the two ends. Germline loops: CDR1 SGHTA, CDR2 FQGNSA. The CDR3 DNA reads as TGTGCCAGCAGCCTAACCATGGGGAACACTGAAGCTTTCTTT. The encoded protein is CASSLTMGNTEAFF.

The genes are TRBV19 and TRBJ1-1; 7 nucleotides agree with TRBD1. This CDR3 is 14 amino acids long. Trimming removed 6 bases from V and 0 bases from J; junction bases left unmatched: 4. CDR1 LNHDA and CDR2 SQIVND come from the germline V gene (reference sequence). For the CDR3, the DNA is TGTGCCAGTAGCCCGGGACAGTTGAACACTGAAGCTTTCTTT. This gives the protein CASSPGQLNTEAFF.

A few counts support this clone. The rearrangement joins TRBV4-1 to TRBJ2-7; 14 bases match TRBD2. Germline assignment: CDR1 MGHRA and CDR2 YSYEKL. J was trimmed by 6 bases and V by 0 bases; bases with no gene match: 10. The CDR3 spans 18 residues. DNA of the CDR3: TGCGCCAGCAGCCAAGAATCTGGGACTAGCGGGAGAATAGGCGAGCAGTACTTC. This sequence encodes CASSQESGTSGRIGEQYF.

This clone is termed medium-sized. Likely a read error: the CDR3 ends without its conserved phenylalanine or tryptophan. The DNA is omitted, as the CDR3 cannot be located on it reliably, and the CDR3 follows TCRdb's listing. The chain couples TRBV29-1 to TRBJ1-2. CDR1 is SQVTM and CDR2 is ANQGSEA in the germline V gene. With termini counted, the CDR3 has 11 amino acids. CDR3 sequence reads: CSVYGGRHLDA.

CDR3 nucleotide sequence: TGTGCCAGCAGTGAATATGGGGGGTTAGGCAATCAGCCCCAGCATTTT. Its protein is CASSEYGGLGNQPQHF. V is TRBV2 and J is TRBJ1-5; D may be TRBD1 (5 bases). The CDR3 covers 16 residues. Trimming took 2 bases from V and 2 from J, leaving 13 bases between them. The V gene's germline CDR1 is SNHLY and CDR2 FYNNEI.

The genes are TRBV4-2 and TRBJ1-1; D not resolved. Germline CDR1 LGHNA, CDR2 YNFKEQ. V lost 1 base and J lost 5, with 17 bases in between. This CDR3 contains 16 residues. CDR3 residues: CASSQGVQLRRTEAFF. The CDR3 DNA reads TGTGCCAGCAGCCAAGGTGTTCAGTTGCGGAGGACTGAAGCTTTCTTT.

The count of this clone is one. The chain has TRBV19 and TRBJ2-7, with D perhaps TRBD2 (6 bases). Trimming took 5 bases from V and 3 from J, leaving 11 bases between them. This CDR3 is 13 amino acids long. Germline CDR1 is LNHDA and CDR2 is SQIVND (reference sequence). The CDR3 nucleotides are TGTGCCAGTAGTTCGGGACTGTTCTACGAGCAGTACTTC. Translating gives CASSSGLFYEQYF.

In this sample, this clone turned up a few times. The genes are TRBV2 and TRBJ2-7, with 7 bases that match TRBD1. CDR3 length equals 13 residues. Per the germline V gene, CDR1 is SNHLY and CDR2 is FYNNEI. Trimming at V came to 5 bases and at J to 0 bases, leaving 1 base not matched to a gene. In nucleotides, the CDR3 is TGTGCCAGCAGTTGGGACAGCTCCTACGAGCAGTACTTC. Its translation: CASSWDSSYEQYF.

The gene calls are TRBV6-4 and TRBJ1-2, with a tentative D call TRBD1 (6 bases). Germline CDR1 is MRHNA and CDR2 is SNTAGT. V was cut by 4 bases and J by 5 bases, with 11 bases left in between. The CDR3 length is 13 residues. The CDR3 reads CASSADSGYGYTF. The CDR3 DNA reads as TGTGCCAGCAGTGCGGACAGCGGGTATGGCTACACCTTC.

The gene calls are TRBV30 and TRBJ2-3, with 10 bases matching TRBD1. CDR1 and CDR2 (germline): GTSNPN, SVGIG (reference sequence). The CDR3 is 15 amino acids. V shed 2 bases and J 5 bases; nucleotides not matched to a gene: 7. CDR3 sequence: CAWSPRDRGGDTQYF. The CDR3 bases are TGTGCCTGGAGTCCGAGGGACAGGGGTGGAGATACGCAGTATTTT. Full variable domain (outside the CDR3, taken from reference TRBV30 and TRBJ2-3): SQTIHQWPATLVQPVGSPLSLECTVEGTSNPNLYWYRQAAGRGLQLLFYSVGIGQISSEVPQNLSASRPQDRQFILSSKKLLLSDSGFYLCAWSPRDRGGDTQYFGPGTRLTVL.

DNA of the CDR3: TGTGCCAGCACCGAGGACAGCCCCACTGAAGCTTTCTTT. It yields the protein CASTEDSPTEAFF. The rearrangement links TRBV2 to TRBJ1-1, with a weak D call TRBD1 (6 bases). This CDR3 has 13 residues. The germline V and J ends were trimmed by 7 bases and 4 bases, with 13 bases remaining between them. Germline V gene lookup returns CDR1 SNHLY and CDR2 FYNNEI.

This sequence joins TRBV5-1 and TRBJ2-1; a weak D match, TRBD1 (5 bases). V lost 0 bases to trimming and J lost 3 bases, with 10 bases between them. The CDR3 contains 15 residues. Germline CDR1 is SGHRS and CDR2 is YFSETQ. CDR3: CASSLGGAVYNEQFF. For the CDR3, the DNA is TGCGCCAGCAGCTTGGGTGGGGCGGTCTACAATGAGCAGTTCTTC.